This T cell receptor (beta chain) was sequenced during a study of spatial heterogeneity in lung cancer. Study background: In raw reads, more than 9.5 appearances on average were recorded for each unique TCR and UMI combination.

In germline, CDR1 is ENHRY, CDR2 SYGVKD. The CDR3 covers 14 residues. V dropped 0 bases and J dropped 2 bases, with 7 bases sitting between them. Study-level findings and limits: Ubiquitous expanded tumor TCRs surfaced in blood more at resection than they did at follow-up.

This clonotype was counted at least ten times. Its antigen is unidentified. Time point in this sample: sample taken at primary tumor resection. Researchers sequenced whole RNA taken from tumor, nontumor lung or frozen PBMC without sorting. Donors were some 72 untreated early-stage non-small cell lung cancer patients. MiXCR, run by TCRdb on the 5' RACE reads, gives a single entry per CDR3 protein. The table records fewer than 12,000 distinct CDR3 sequences, around 9.3% of them present only once. The sequenced sample was PBMCs, obtained at surgery. This clonotype was sampled from a male donor with early-stage non-small cell lung cancer. This chain links TRBV10-3 with TRBJ2-5; unclear D gene. CDR3 DNA sequence: TGTGCCATCAGTGAGTCGAGAAGACAAGAGACCCAGTACTTC. Its protein is CAISESRRQETQYF.